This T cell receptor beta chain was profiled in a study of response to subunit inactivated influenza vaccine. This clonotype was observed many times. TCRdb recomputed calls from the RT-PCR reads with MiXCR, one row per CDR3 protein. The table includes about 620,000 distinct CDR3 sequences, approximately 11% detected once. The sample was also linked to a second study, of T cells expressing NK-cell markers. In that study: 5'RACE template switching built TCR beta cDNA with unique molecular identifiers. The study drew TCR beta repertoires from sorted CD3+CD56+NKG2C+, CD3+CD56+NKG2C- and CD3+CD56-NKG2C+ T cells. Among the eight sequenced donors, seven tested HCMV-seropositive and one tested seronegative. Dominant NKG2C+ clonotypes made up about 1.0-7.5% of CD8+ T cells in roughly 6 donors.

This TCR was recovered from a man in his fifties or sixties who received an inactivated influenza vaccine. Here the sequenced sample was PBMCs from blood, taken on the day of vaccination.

The CDR3 DNA sequence: TGTGCCAGCAGTGCGGGACAGGGGGCGAACACCGGGGAGCTGTTTTTT. It specifies CASSAGQGANTGELFF. The rearrangement uses TRBV25-1 and TRBJ2-2, with 11 bases identical to TRBD1. Looked up from germline, CDR1 is MGHDK and CDR2 is SYGVNS. V trimming: 4 bases; J trimming: 0 bases; junction bases outside the gene matches: 1. CDR3 size: 16 residues.